This T cell receptor (beta chain) was obtained from a study of cytomegalovirus exposure and HLA in healthy donors. This clone was counted once. The antigen remains unidentified. The V and J ends lost 1 base and 8 bases respectively, with 14 bases between them. Germline-derived CDR1 and CDR2 are SNHLY and FYNNEI. The CDR3 spans 14 residues. PCR amplification relied on 60 Vbeta primers (plus 13 Jbeta primers). Using immunoSEQ multiplex PCR, the repertoire was profiled, and TCRdb retains in-frame clones only, with some absent. The repertoire holds 150,000 to 190,000 clones, with around 79% as singletons. Donors were nominally healthy when sampled, though unrecorded immune exposures were likely. Overall study results and limits: Later on, a genetic analysis was performed. It linked a missense variant in DCLRE1C with V- and J-gene trimming of TCR beta. As was reported, the classifier diagnosed cytomegalovirus status with high specificity and sensitivity. Clonal expansion, a later analysis showed, was greater in HLA-associated TCR beta chains than in equally common others.

The origin of this receptor is a man between 18 and 29 years old in good health and CMV-seronegative. V gene TRBV2 combines with J gene TRBJ1-2; D might be TRBD1 (5 bases). Specimen: PBMCs. The CDR3 loop reads CASSEGAGYQGYTF. CDR3 nucleotides: TGTGCCAGCAGTGAAGGGGCAGGGTATCAAGGCTACACCTTC.